This section outlines one T cell receptor beta chain sequence together with its context. The target antigen is unknown. This CDR3 has 15 amino acids. V shed 0 bases and J 12 bases; nucleotides not matched to a gene: 8. CDR1 and CDR2 from the germline V gene are MNHGY and SAAAGT. The sample belongs to a study of glioma-infiltrating T cells. Amplification of TCR alpha and beta CDR3 regions from RNA used iRepertoire nested multiplex PCR. Tissue mRNA or PBMC total RNA, roughly 95-400 ng, went into one-step reverse transcription and amplification. From the multiplex PCR reads, TCRdb called clonotypes with MiXCR, one entry per CDR3 protein. The top ten clones hold more than 30% of a sample with around 90,000 distinct CDR3 sequences, 35% to 45% of them seen once. Study-level results: CDR3 overlap between tissue and blood was very small. Gliomas, especially low-grade, showed above-expected tissue-blood divergence; non-neoplastic patients showed below.

Material for sequencing was glioma tissue, nonneoplastic brain tissue, or PBMCs (not recorded which). This TCR derives from a human donor with low-grade glioma or glioblastoma, undergoing nonglioma brain surgery, or in good health (not recorded which). The V gene is TRBV6-8, the J gene TRBJ2-1; TRBD2 matches 10 bases. CDR3 bases: TGTGCCAGCAGTTACTCTGCTAGCGGGAGTAGTGCGCAGTTCTTC. Translation gives CASSYSASGSSAQFF.